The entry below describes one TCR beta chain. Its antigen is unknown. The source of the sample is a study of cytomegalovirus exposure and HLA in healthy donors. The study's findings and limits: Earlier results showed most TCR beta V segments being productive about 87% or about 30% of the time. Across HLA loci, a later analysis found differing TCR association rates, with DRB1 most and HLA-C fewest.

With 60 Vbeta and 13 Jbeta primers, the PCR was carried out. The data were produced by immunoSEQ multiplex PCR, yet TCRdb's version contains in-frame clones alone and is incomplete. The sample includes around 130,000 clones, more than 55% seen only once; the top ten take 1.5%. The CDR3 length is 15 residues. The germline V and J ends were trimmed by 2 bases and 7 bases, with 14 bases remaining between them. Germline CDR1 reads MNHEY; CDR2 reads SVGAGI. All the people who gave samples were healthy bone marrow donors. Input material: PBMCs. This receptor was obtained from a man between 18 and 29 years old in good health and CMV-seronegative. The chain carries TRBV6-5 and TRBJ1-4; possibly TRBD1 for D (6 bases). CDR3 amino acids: CASSYGIRGSEKLFF. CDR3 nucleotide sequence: TGTGCCAGCAGTTACGGTATCAGGGGAAGTGAAAAACTGTTTTTT.